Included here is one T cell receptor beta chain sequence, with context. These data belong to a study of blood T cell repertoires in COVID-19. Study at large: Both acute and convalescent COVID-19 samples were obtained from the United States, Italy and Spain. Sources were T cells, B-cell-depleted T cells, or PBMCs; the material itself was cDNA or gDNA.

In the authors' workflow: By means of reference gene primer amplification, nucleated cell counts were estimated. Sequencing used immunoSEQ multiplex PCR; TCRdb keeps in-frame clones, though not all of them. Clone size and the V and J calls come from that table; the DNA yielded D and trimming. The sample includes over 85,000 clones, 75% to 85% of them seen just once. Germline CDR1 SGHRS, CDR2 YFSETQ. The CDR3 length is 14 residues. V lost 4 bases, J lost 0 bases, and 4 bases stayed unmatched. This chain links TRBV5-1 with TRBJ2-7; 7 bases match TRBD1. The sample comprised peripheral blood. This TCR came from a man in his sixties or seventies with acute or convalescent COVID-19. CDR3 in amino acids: CASSIGTASYEQYF. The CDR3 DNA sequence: TGCGCCAGCAGCATCGGGACAGCCTCCTACGAGCAGTACTTC. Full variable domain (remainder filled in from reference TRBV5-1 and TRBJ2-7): KAGVTQTPRYLIKTRGQQVTLSCSPISGHRSVSWYQQTPGQGLQFLFEYFSETQRNKGNFPGRFSGRQFSNSRSEMNVSTLELGDSALYLCASSIGTASYEQYFGPGTRLTVT.